Shown below are 30 T cell receptor beta chains from a single sample sequenced in a study of graft-versus-host responses after intestinal transplantation. The method was immunoSEQ multiplex PCR; TCRdb's version includes in-frame clones alone and lacks a portion of them. This sample carries about 39,000 clones, 93% of them seen once, and the ten largest clones take about a fifth. Their target antigens are unknown. The sequences come from unstimulated CD8+ T cells sorted from spleen or lymph node cells, collected before transplant. The receptors were sampled from a human donor who was the organ donor for an intestinal transplant.

CDR3 amino acids: CASSLSAGNSYEQYF. CDR3 DNA sequence: TGTGCCAGCAGCTTAAGTGCAGGGAACTCCTACGAGCAGTACTTC. The chain joins TRBV7-3 to TRBJ2-7, with D maybe TRBD1 (5 bases). Trimming removed 1 base at V and 0 bases at J, with 10 bases between. Germline loops: CDR1 SGHTA, CDR2 FQGTGA. This CDR3 comprises 15 residues.

The chain links TRBV7-8 to TRBJ2-7; 9 bases agree with TRBD1. Trimming cost V 6 bases and J 3 bases; bases outside gene matches: 9. The germline V gene encodes CDR1 SGHVS and CDR2 FQNEAQ. The CDR3 has 15 amino acids. CDR3 DNA: TGTGCCAGCAGTCGACCGGGACAGGGCTTCTACGAGCAGTACTTC. This translates into CASSRPGQGFYEQYF. The variable domain in full, with the rest retrieved from reference TRBV7-8 and TRBJ2-7, is GAGVSQSPRYKVAKRGQDVALRCDPISGHVSLFWYQQALGQGPEFLTYFQNEAQLDKSGLPSDRFFAERPEGSVSTLKIQRTQQEDSAVYLCASSRPGQGFYEQYFGPGTRLTVT.

The CDR3 DNA is TGTGCCAGCTCACCACCTCGGTGGGAGACCCAGTACTTC. It specifies CASSPPRWETQYF. The chain couples TRBV18 to TRBJ2-5, with unresolved D. The CDR3 is made up of 13 amino acids. Germline CDR1 KGHSH, CDR2 LQKENI. V was pared by 0 bases and J by 5 bases, with 7 bases between.

The chain has TRBV19 and TRBJ2-3; D not resolved. V lost 7 bases, J lost 6 bases, and 17 bases lay in between. The CDR3 spans 14 residues. The germline CDR1 and CDR2 sequences are LNHDA and SQIVND (reference sequence). The CDR3 DNA sequence: TGTGCCAGTAAGTTGGACGGTGAAGCGGATACGCAGTATTTT. Amino acids: CASKLDGEADTQYF.

The chain uses TRBV10-2 and TRBJ2-1; 7 bases align to TRBD2. This CDR3 has 14 amino acids. Looked up from germline, CDR1 is WSHSY and CDR2 is SAAADI. J lost 6 bases, V lost 2 bases, and 4 bases had no gene match. CDR3 coding DNA: TGCGCCAGCAGTGAGGGCGGGAGAGGCAATGAGCAGTTCTTC. Residues: CASSEGGRGNEQFF.

This chain links TRBV6-5 with TRBJ2-5; D remains unclear. This CDR3 is 15 amino acids long. The germline CDR1 and CDR2 sequences are MNHEY and SVGAGI. The V gene lost 1 base and the J gene lost 2 bases, with 11 bases spanning the gap. Written as DNA, the CDR3 is TGTGCCAGCAGTTACTGGGATGGGTCTCAAGAGACCCAGTACTTC. Translating it yields CASSYWDGSQETQYF.

The CDR3 reads CASSLWNQFGTSVSNEQFF. The CDR3 nucleotides are TGTGCCAGCAGTTTATGGAACCAATTCGGGACTAGCGTGAGCAATGAGCAGTTCTTC. The chain links TRBV28 to TRBJ2-1, with TRBD2 identical over 10 bases. CDR1 and CDR2 from the germline V gene are MDHEN and SYDVKM. The V segment lost 0 bases and the J segment 6 bases; nucleotides outside the gene matches: 14. The CDR3 runs to 19 residues. The full variable domain, completed using reference TRBV28 and TRBJ2-1, is DVKVTQSSRYLVKRTGEKVFLECVQDMDHENMFWYRQDPGLGLRLIYFSYDVKMKEKGDIPEGYSVSREKKERFSLILESASTNQTSMYLCASSLWNQFGTSVSNEQFFGPGTRLTVL.

The CDR3 nucleotides are TGTGCCAGCAGCTTAGCCAGTACCTACGAGCAGTACTTC. This gives the protein CASSLASTYEQYF. The chain carries TRBV11-2 and TRBJ2-7; no firm D call. Germline V gene data show CDR1 as SGHAT and CDR2 as FQNNGV. This CDR3 has 13 amino acids. V lost 1 base and J 2 bases, leaving 6 bases between the germline ends.

The chain uses TRBV6-9 and TRBJ1-1; 8 bases are shared with TRBD1. Germline-derived CDR1 and CDR2 are MNHGY and SVAAGI. CDR3 length: 15 residues. Trimming took 4 bases from V and 3 from J; bases not matched to a gene: 7. The CDR3 DNA reads as TGTGCCAGCAGTTCCACTCTGACAGGGGACACTGAAGCTTTCTTT. Amino acids: CASSSTLTGDTEAFF.

V gene TRBV7-9 combines with J gene TRBJ2-6; no reliable D call. Looked up from germline, CDR1 is SEHNR and CDR2 is FQNEAQ (reference sequence). The CDR3 has 16 amino acids. V was trimmed by 3 bases and J by 1 base, leaving 10 bases between them. CDR3 loop: CASSFSRLSGANVLTF. As DNA, the CDR3 is TGTGCCAGCAGCTTCAGTCGTTTATCTGGGGCCAACGTCCTGACTTTC.

The rearrangement links TRBV2 to TRBJ2-1; a possible D gene is TRBD1 (6 bases). The V end lost 4 bases, the J end lost 6 bases, and 13 bases lay between the germline ends. This CDR3 has 14 residues. The germline V gene encodes CDR1 SNHLY and CDR2 FYNNEI. This CDR3 is CASSGFQGSNEQFF. CDR3 coding DNA: TGTGCCAGCAGTGGGTTTCAGGGGAGCAATGAGCAGTTCTTC.

The CDR3 coding sequence is TGTGCCAGCAGCGTTGGTACTGATAATTACAATGAGCAGTTCTTC. Protein sequence: CASSVGTDNYNEQFF. The chain links TRBV9 to TRBJ2-1; no definite D call. The CDR3 covers 15 residues. CDR1 and CDR2 (germline): SGDLS, YYNGEE. V lost 2 bases and J lost 4, with 13 bases in between.

The J gene is TRBJ2-7, the V gene TRBV6-5; TRBD2 is a possible D gene (6 bases). Trimming left V 6 bases short and J 5 bases short, with 20 bases between. There are 15 residues in the CDR3. In germline, CDR1 is MNHEY, CDR2 SVGAGI. The CDR3 DNA is TGTGCCAGCAGCCCTAGCGTTGATGGGTCCCACGAGCAGTACTTC. This sequence encodes CASSPSVDGSHEQYF.

The chain recombines TRBV7-9 with TRBJ2-1, with 10 nucleotides matching TRBD2. J was trimmed by 3 bases and V by 1 base; bases with no gene match: 6. The CDR3 runs 17 residues. CDR1 and CDR2 from the germline V gene are SEHNR and FQNEAQ (reference sequence). The CDR3 coding sequence is TGTGCCAGCAGCTTAGACTCCCAGCGGGAGGGCTACAATGAGCAGTTCTTC. Its protein product is CASSLDSQREGYNEQFF.

This sequence joins TRBV4-3 and TRBJ2-6, with TRBD1 as a possible D gene (5 bases). This CDR3 contains 15 residues. Germline V gene sequence: CDR1 LGHNA, CDR2 YSLEER. The V and J ends lost 0 bases and 4 bases respectively, with 7 bases between them. CDR3 DNA sequence: TGCGCCAGCAGCCAAGATTCAGGGGGGGCCAACGTCCTGACTTTC. Its protein is CASSQDSGGANVLTF.

The V gene is TRBV5-4, the J gene TRBJ2-4; D tentatively reads TRBD1 or TRBD2 (5 bases each). CDR1 SGHNT and CDR2 YYREEE come from the germline V gene (reference sequence). This CDR3 region has 13 residues. With 4 bases removed from V and 4 bases from J, the gap between germline ends came to 9 bases. CDR3 loop: CASSGTEKNIQYF. The CDR3 DNA follows: TGTGCCAGCAGCGGGACCGAAAAAAACATTCAGTACTTC.

The V gene is TRBV10-1, the J gene TRBJ1-1; a possible D gene is TRBD1 (5 bases). The germline V gene has CDR1 WNHNN and CDR2 SYGVQD (reference sequence). The CDR3 spans 14 residues. Trimming removed 7 bases at V and 2 bases at J, with 14 bases between. CDR3 amino acids: CASTRGAGNTEAFF. The CDR3, as DNA: TGCGCCAGCACAAGGGGAGCGGGCAACACTGAAGCTTTCTTT.

The chain links TRBV5-1 to TRBJ2-4, with D possibly being TRBD1 or TRBD2 (5 bases each). The CDR3 length is 13 residues. CDR1 SGHRS and CDR2 YFSETQ come from the germline V gene. The ends were cut back, 7 bases at V and 7 bases at J, with 15 bases in the middle. Here the CDR3 DNA reads TGCGCCAGCCCCCCGGGGCAGATGAACATTCAGTACTTC. As protein: CASPPGQMNIQYF.

V is TRBV6-6 and J is TRBJ1-1, with unresolved D. Per the germline V gene, CDR1 is MNHNY and CDR2 is SVGAGI (reference sequence). The CDR3 runs 13 residues. V was clipped by 7 bases and J by 4 bases, with 13 bases between them. CDR3 coding DNA: TGTGCCAGCACCGAAGTCGGCACCACTGAAGCTTTCTTT. Translated: CASTEVGTTEAFF.

The chain links TRBV7-2 to TRBJ2-4; D remains unclear. Trimming pared 1 base from V and 0 bases from J, leaving 7 bases between. Germline-derived CDR1 and CDR2 are SGHTA and FQGNSA. This CDR3 comprises 15 residues. The CDR3 bases are TGTGCCAGCAGCTTAGTGGAGTTAGCCAAAAACATTCAGTACTTC. This sequence encodes CASSLVELAKNIQYF.

A single count supports this clone. The V and J genes are TRBV28 and TRBJ2-5; D tentatively fits TRBD1 or TRBD2 (5 bases each). The CDR3 is 15 residues long. Germline lookup yields CDR1 MDHEN and CDR2 SYDVKM. The germline V and J ends were trimmed by 4 bases and 3 bases, with 15 bases remaining between them. The CDR3 is CASSSPGRRKETQYF. The CDR3 DNA is TGTGCCAGCAGTTCGCCGGGACGTAGAAAAGAGACCCAGTACTTC.

With regard to this clone: Other nucleotide sequences from this sample produce the same CDR3. The chain employs TRBV5-4 and TRBJ2-7, with 8 bases identical to TRBD1. This CDR3 comprises 14 residues. After removal of 4 bases from V and 0 bases from J, the junction contained 3 bases not matched to a gene. Germline V gene lookup returns CDR1 SGHNT and CDR2 YYREEE (reference sequence). CDR3 region: CASSPGTGSYEQYF. DNA for the CDR3: TGTGCCAGCAGCCCGGGGACAGGCTCCTACGAGCAGTACTTC.

The rearrangement joins TRBV19 to TRBJ2-1, with 11 nucleotides matching TRBD2. Trimming took 5 bases from V and 3 from J; bases not matched to a gene: 18. CDR1 and CDR2 from the germline V gene are LNHDA and SQIVND (reference sequence). The CDR3 is 20 residues long. The CDR3 nucleotides are TGTGCCAGTAGTGACCCCCGGGTACTAGCGGGAGTTTTGGTCTACAATGAGCAGTTCTTC. It is translated as CASSDPRVLAGVLVYNEQFF.

This clone has just one count. V is TRBV5-1 and J is TRBJ1-4; weak D call: TRBD1 (5 bases). CDR3 length: 16 amino acids. The germline V gene encodes CDR1 SGHRS and CDR2 YFSETQ. V was trimmed by 1 base and J by 3 bases, leaving 13 bases between them. The DNA for the CDR3 is TGCGCCAGCAGCTTGTCGGGCCCGGGGCCTAATGAAAAACTGTTTTTT. This encodes CASSLSGPGPNEKLFF.

This chain uses TRBV7-6 with TRBJ1-1; possibly TRBD1 for D (5 bases). The V and J ends lost 5 bases and 1 base respectively, with 17 bases between them. CDR3 length: 16 residues. Germline V gene lookup returns CDR1 SGHVS and CDR2 FNYEAQ. The CDR3 spells CASSPMAGQRNTEAFF. The DNA for the CDR3 is TGTGCCAGCAGCCCAATGGCAGGGCAACGGAACACTGAAGCTTTCTTT.

J is TRBJ2-7 and V is TRBV28; weak D call: TRBD2 (5 bases). V lost 6 bases, J lost 2 bases, and 14 bases lay in between. CDR3 length: 14 amino acids. Germline V lookup: CDR1 MDHEN, CDR2 SYDVKM. The CDR3 DNA follows: TGTGCCAGCAGGGTAACCGGGGTCCCCTACGAGCAGTACTTC. Its protein product is CASRVTGVPYEQYF.

The chain recombines TRBV7-2 with TRBJ2-7; either TRBD1 or TRBD2 may supply D (5 bases each). Germline assignment: CDR1 SGHTA and CDR2 FQGNSA. This CDR3 is 16 amino acids long. Trimming shortened V by 3 bases and J by 2 bases, and 17 bases separated the two germline ends. Written as DNA, the CDR3 is TGTGCCAGCAGCTTGGGAACAGGCGGGTCCACCTACGAGCAGTACTTC. It yields the protein CASSLGTGGSTYEQYF.

The gene calls are TRBV18 and TRBJ2-5; possibly TRBD1 or TRBD2 for D (5 bases each). This CDR3 is built from 13 residues. V lost 8 bases and J lost 3, with 13 bases in between. Germline CDR1 reads KGHSH; CDR2 reads LQKENI. The CDR3 protein is CASATGPEETQYF. The CDR3 bases are TGTGCCAGCGCCACGGGGCCCGAAGAGACCCAGTACTTC. The variable domain in full, completed from reference TRBV18 and TRBJ2-5, reads NAGVMQNPRHLVRRRGQEARLRCSPMKGHSHVYWYRQLPEEGLKFMVYLQKENIIDESGMPKERFSAEFPKEGPSILRIQQVVRGDSAAYFCASATGPEETQYFGPGTRLLVL.

Points on this clone: The sample carries other DNA sequences with the same CDR3. This chain uses TRBV6-5 with TRBJ2-1, with D hard to call. The CDR3 sequence is 11 residues long. Trimming removed 2 bases from V and 9 bases from J, with 5 bases in between. The germline CDR1 and CDR2 sequences are MNHEY and SVGAGI. In DNA, the CDR3 is TGTGCCAGCAGTTACGGTGGTGAGCAGTTCTTC. The encoded protein is CASSYGGEQFF.

This clone was found once. The J gene is TRBJ1-6, the V gene TRBV4-1; 8 bases align to TRBD1. CDR1 is MGHRA, CDR2 YSYEKL, per germline. CDR3 length: 16 residues. V lost 4 bases and J lost 7; bases outside the gene matches: 9. The CDR3, as DNA: TGCGCCAGCAGCCCCAAGAGGGGGACAGGCAATTCACCCCTCCACTTT. Translation gives CASSPKRGTGNSPLHF.